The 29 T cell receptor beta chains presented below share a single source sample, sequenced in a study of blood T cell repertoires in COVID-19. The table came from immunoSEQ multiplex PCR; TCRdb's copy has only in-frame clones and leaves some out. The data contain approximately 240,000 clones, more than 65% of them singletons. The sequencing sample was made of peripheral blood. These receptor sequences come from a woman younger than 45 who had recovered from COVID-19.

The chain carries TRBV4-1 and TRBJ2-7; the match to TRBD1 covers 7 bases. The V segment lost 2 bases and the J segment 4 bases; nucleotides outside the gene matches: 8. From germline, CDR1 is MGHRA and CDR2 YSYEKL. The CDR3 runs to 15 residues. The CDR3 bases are TGCGCCAGCAGCCAAACTTCAACAGGGGCTTACGAGCAGTACTTC. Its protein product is CASSQTSTGAYEQYF.

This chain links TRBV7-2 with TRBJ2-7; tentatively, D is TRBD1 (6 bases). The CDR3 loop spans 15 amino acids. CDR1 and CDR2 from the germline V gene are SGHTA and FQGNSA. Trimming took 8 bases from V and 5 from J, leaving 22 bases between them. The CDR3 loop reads CASVPPDRGYHEQYF. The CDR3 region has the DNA TGTGCCAGCGTCCCGCCCGATAGGGGGTACCACGAGCAGTACTTC.

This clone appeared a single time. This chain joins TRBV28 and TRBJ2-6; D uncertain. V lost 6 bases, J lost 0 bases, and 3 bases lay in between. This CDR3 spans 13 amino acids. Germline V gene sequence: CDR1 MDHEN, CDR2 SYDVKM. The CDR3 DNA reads TGTGCCAGCAGCTACTCTGGGGCCAACGTCCTGACTTTC. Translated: CASSYSGANVLTF.

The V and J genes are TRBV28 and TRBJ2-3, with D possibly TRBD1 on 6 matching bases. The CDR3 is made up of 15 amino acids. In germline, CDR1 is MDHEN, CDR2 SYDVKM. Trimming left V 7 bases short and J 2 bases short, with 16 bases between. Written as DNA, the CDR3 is TGTGCCAGCATTCGGGGACACTCTTCCACAGATACGCAGTATTTT. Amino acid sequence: CASIRGHSSTDTQYF. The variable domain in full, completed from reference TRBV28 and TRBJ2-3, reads DVKVTQSSRYLVKRTGEKVFLECVQDMDHENMFWYRQDPGLGLRLIYFSYDVKMKEKGDIPEGYSVSREKKERFSLILESASTNQTSMYLCASIRGHSSTDTQYFGPGTRLTVL.

In nucleotides, the CDR3 is TGTGCCAGCAGTGAGCGAAACACCGGGGAGCTGTTTTTT. Protein: CASSERNTGELFF. The rearrangement joins TRBV25-1 to TRBJ2-2; the D is unclear. Germline CDR1 reads MGHDK; CDR2 reads SYGVNS. V lost 3 bases to trimming and J lost 2 bases, with 4 bases between them. The length of the CDR3 is 13 residues.

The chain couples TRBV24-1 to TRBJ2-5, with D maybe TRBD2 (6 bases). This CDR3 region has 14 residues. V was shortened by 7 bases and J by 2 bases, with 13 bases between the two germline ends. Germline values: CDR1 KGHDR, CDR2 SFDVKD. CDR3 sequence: CATSPGTAQETQYF. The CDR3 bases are TGTGCCACCAGCCCCGGGACTGCACAAGAGACCCAGTACTTC.

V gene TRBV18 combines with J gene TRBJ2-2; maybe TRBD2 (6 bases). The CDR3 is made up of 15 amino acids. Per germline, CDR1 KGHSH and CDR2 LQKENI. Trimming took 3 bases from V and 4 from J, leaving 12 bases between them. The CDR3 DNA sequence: TGTGCCAGCTCACCGGAGGGAGGTGGCACCGGGGAGCTGTTTTTT. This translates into CASSPEGGGTGELFF.

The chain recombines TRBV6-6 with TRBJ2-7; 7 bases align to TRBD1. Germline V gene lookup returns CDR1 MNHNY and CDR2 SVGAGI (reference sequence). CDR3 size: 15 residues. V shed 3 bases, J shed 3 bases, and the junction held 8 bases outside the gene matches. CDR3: CASSYPDRAVYEQYF. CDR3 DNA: TGTGCCAGCAGTTATCCCGACAGGGCGGTCTACGAGCAGTACTTC.

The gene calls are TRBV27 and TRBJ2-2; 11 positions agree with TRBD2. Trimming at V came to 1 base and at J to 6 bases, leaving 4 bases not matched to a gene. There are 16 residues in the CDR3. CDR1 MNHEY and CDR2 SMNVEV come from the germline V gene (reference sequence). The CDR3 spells CASSLYSGRAPGELFF. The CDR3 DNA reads TGTGCCAGCAGTTTATATAGCGGGAGGGCCCCCGGGGAGCTGTTTTTT.

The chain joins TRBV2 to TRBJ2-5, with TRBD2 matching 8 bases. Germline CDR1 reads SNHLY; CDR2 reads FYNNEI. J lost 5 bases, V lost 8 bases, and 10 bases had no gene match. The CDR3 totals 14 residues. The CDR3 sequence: CASRLEAGVETQYF. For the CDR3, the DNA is TGTGCCAGCCGATTGGAAGCGGGAGTGGAGACCCAGTACTTC.

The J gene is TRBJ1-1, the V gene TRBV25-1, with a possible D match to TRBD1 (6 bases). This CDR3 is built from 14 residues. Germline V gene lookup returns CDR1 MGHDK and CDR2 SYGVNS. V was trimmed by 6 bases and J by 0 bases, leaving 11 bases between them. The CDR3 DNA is TGTGCCAGCAGGTCTAGGACAGTGAACACTGAAGCTTTCTTT. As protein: CASRSRTVNTEAFF.

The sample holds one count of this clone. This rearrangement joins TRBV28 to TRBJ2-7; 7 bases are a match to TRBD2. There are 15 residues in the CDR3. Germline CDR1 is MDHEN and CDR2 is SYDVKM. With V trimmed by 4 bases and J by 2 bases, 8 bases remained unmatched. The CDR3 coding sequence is TGTGCCAGCAGTTCGTTAGCGGGTATAACCTACGAGCAGTACTTC. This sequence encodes CASSSLAGITYEQYF.

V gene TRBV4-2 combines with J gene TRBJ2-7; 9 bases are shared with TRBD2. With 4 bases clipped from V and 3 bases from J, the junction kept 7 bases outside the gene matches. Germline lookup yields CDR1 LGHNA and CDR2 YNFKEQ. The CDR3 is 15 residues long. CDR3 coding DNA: TGTGCCAGCAGCCTCCGACTAGCGGAAAGCTACGAGCAGTACTTC. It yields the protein CASSLRLAESYEQYF.

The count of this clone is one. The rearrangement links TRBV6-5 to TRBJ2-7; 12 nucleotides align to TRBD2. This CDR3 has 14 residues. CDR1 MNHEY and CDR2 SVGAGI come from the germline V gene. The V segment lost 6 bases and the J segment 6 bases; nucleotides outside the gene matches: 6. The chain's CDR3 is CASRPSGRATEQYF. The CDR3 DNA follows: TGTGCCAGCAGGCCTAGCGGGAGGGCGACCGAGCAGTACTTC.

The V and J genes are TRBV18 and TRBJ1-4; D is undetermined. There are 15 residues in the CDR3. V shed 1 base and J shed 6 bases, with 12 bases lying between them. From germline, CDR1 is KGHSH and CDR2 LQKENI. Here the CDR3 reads CASSPRRAVDEKLFF. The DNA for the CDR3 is TGTGCCAGCTCACCACGGCGGGCGGTGGATGAAAAACTGTTTTTT.

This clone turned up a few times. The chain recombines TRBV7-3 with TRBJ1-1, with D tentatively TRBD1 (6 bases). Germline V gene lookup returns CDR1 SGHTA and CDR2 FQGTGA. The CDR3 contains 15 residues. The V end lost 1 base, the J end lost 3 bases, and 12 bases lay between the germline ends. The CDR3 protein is CASSLRQGTDTEAFF. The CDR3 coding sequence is TGTGCCAGCAGCTTAAGGCAGGGGACGGACACTGAAGCTTTCTTT.

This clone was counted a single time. CDR3 loop: CASSRAMAGSGANVLTF. The CDR3 DNA follows: TGTGCCAGCTCACGGGCCATGGCGGGCTCTGGGGCCAACGTCCTGACTTTC. The rearrangement links TRBV18 to TRBJ2-6; TRBD2 is a possible D gene (5 bases). Germline assignment: CDR1 KGHSH and CDR2 LQKENI. The CDR3 consists of 17 residues. V was pared by 4 bases and J by 0 bases, with 13 bases between.

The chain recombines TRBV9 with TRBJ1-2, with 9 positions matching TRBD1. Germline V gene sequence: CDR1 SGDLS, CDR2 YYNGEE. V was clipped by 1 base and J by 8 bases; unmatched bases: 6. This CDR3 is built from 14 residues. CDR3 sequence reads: CASSVTGTGKGYTF. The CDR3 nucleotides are TGTGCCAGCAGCGTAACCGGGACAGGGAAAGGCTACACCTTC.

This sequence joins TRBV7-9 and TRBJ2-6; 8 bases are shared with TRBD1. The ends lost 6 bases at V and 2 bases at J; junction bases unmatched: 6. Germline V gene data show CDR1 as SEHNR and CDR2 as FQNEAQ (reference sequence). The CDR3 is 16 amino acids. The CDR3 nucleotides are TGTGCCAGCAGGCCCGGACAGGGAACTGGGGCCAACGTCCTGACTTTC. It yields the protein CASRPGQGTGANVLTF.

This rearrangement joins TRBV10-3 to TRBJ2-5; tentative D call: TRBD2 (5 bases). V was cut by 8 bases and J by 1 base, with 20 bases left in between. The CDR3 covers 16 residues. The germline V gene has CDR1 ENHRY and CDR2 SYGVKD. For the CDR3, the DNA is TGTGCCATCGCGCTTGAACGTGGCGGGTTCCAAGAGACCCAGTACTTC. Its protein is CAIALERGGFQETQYF.

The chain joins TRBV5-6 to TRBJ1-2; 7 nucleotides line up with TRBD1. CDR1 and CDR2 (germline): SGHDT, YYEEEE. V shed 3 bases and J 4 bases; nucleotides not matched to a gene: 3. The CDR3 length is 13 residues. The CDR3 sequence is CASSSGQVYGYTF. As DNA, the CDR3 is TGTGCCAGCAGCTCCGGACAGGTCTATGGCTACACCTTC.

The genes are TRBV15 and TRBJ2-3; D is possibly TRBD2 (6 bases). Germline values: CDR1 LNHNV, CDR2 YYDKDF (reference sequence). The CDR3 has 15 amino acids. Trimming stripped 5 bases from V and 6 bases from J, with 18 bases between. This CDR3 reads CATSGGRLSKDTQYF. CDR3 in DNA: TGTGCCACCAGCGGGGGGAGACTATCAAAGGATACGCAGTATTTT. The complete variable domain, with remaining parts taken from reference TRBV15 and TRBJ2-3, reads DAMVIQNPRYQVTQFGKPVTLSCSQTLNHNVMYWYQQKSSQAPKLLFHYYDKDFNNEADTPDNFQSRRPNTSFCFLDIRSPGLGDTAMYLCATSGGRLSKDTQYFGPGTRLTVL.

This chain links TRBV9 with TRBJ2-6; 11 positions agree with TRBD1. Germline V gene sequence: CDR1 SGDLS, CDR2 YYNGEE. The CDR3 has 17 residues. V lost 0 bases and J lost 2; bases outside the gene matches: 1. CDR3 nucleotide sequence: TGTGCCAGCAGCGTAGGGACAGGGGGCGCTGGGGCCAACGTCCTGACTTTC. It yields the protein CASSVGTGGAGANVLTF.

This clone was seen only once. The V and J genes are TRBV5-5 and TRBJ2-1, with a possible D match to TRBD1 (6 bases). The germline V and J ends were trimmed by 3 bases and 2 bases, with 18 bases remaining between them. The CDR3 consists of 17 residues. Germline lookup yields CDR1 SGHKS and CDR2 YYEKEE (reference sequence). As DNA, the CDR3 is TGTGCCAGCAGCTCGTTACTTTCTGGGGGCGCCTACAATGAGCAGTTCTTC. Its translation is CASSSLLSGGAYNEQFF.

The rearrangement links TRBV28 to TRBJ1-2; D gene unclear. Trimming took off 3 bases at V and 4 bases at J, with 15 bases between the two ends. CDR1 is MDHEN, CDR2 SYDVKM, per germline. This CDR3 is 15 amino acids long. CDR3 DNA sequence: TGTGCCAGCAGTTTGGAAGCAGGCCATCGCTATGGCTACACCTTC. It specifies CASSLEAGHRYGYTF.

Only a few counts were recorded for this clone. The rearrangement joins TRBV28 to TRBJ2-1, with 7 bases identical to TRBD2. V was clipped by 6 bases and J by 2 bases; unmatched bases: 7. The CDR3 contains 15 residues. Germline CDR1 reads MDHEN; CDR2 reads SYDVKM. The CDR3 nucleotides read TGTGCCAGCAGACTCGGGGGGTTGGCCTACAATGAGCAGTTCTTC. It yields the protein CASRLGGLAYNEQFF. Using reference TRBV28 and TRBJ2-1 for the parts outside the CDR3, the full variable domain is DVKVTQSSRYLVKRTGEKVFLECVQDMDHENMFWYRQDPGLGLRLIYFSYDVKMKEKGDIPEGYSVSREKKERFSLILESASTNQTSMYLCASRLGGLAYNEQFFGPGTRLTVL.

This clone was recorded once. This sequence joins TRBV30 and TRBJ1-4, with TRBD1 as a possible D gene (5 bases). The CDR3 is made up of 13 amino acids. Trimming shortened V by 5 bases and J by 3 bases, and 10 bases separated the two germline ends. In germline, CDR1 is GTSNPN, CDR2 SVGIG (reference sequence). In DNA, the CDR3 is TGTGCCTGGTCGGGACTACCTAATGAAAAACTGTTTTTT. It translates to CAWSGLPNEKLFF.

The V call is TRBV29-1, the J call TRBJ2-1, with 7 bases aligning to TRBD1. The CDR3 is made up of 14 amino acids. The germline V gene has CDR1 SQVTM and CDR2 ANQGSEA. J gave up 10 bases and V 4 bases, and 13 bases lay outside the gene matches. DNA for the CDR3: TGCAGCGTTGGGGGGACAGCTCTTAATGAGGAGCAGTTCTTC. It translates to CSVGGTALNEEQFF.

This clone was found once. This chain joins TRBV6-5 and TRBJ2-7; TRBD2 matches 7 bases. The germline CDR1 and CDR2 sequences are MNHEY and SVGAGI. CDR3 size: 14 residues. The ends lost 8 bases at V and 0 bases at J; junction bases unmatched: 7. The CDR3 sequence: CASRPGGSSYEQYF. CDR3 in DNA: TGTGCCAGCCGCCCCGGCGGGAGCTCCTACGAGCAGTACTTC.